The clone carrying this T cell receptor (beta chain) was counted many times. The sample comes from a study of low-dose radiotherapy and immunotherapy resistance in tumors. In the study overall: Given every two weeks, intravenous cyclophosphamide 200 mg/m2 preceded radiation and immunotherapy by one day. On cycle 1 day 1, patients started four cycles of oral aspirin 300 mg daily.

CDR3 length: 15 amino acids. The trim removed 4 bases at V and 5 bases at J, leaving 7 bases unmatched. Per the germline V gene, CDR1 is SQVTM and CDR2 is ANQGSEA. Regarding time point: after trial treatment. Specified treatment: LDRT plus nivolumab, ipilimumab, low-dose cyclophosphamide and aspirin (RACIN trial). TRAV- and TRBV-specific primers primed first-strand cDNA, covering alpha and beta chains. PCR amplification of the TCRs was performed with Phusion for about 20 PCR cycles, and it relied on a constant-region primer together with a V-primer adapter. Each CDR3 protein gets one entry after TCRdb re-called the reads with MiXCR. This sample has 39,000 or so distinct CDR3 sequences, with around 20% found just once.

The origin of this receptor is a female donor with ovarian cancer. This sequence joins TRBV29-1 and TRBJ2-1, with 11 bases identical to TRBD1. The sample in question was PBMCs, obtained after low-dose radiotherapy plus immunotherapy. The CDR3 DNA reads as TGCAGCGTTGTGGGTGGACAGGGGGCGGACAATGAGCAGTTCTTC. This translates into CSVVGGQGADNEQFF.